This T cell receptor beta chain was sequenced in a study of OX40 agonist ivuxolimab in advanced cancers. The assay was immunoSEQ multiplex PCR, and TCRdb's table has in-frame clones only and misses some. The data contain more than 25,000 clones, roughly 77% of them singletons. Trimming stripped 6 bases from V and 0 bases from J, with 8 bases between. The CDR3 spans 14 residues. Germline V lookup: CDR1 LNHDA, CDR2 SQIVND (reference sequence). The sample in question was CD4+ or CD8+ T cells sorted from blood, obtained in a trial of the OX40 agonist ivuxolimab. The receptor comes from an adult with an advanced solid tumor such as melanoma, head and neck, liver or kidney cancer. The genes are TRBV19 and TRBJ1-4; D gene ambiguous. The CDR3 is CASRISSTNEKLFF. CDR3 sequence (DNA): TGTGCCAGTAGAATCAGTTCAACTAATGAAAAACTGTTTTTT.